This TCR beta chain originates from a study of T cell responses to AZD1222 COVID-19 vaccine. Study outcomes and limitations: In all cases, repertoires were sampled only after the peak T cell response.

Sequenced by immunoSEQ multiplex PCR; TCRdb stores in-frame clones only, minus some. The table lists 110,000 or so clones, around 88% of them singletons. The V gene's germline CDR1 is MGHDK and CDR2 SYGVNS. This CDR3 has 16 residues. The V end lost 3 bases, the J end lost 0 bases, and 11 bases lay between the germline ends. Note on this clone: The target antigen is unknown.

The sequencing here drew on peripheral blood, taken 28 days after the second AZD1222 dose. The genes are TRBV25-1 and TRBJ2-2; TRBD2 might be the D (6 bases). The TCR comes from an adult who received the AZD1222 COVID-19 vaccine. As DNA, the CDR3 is TGTGCCAGCAGTGACCATAGCGGAGCGAACACCGGGGAGCTGTTTTTT. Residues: CASSDHSGANTGELFF.